This T cell receptor (beta chain) comes out of a study of blood T cell repertoires in COVID-19. CDR1 SGHKS and CDR2 YYEKEE come from the germline V gene (reference sequence). V shed 2 bases, J shed 4 bases, and the junction held 6 bases outside the gene matches. This CDR3 contains 15 residues. Study processing details: The authors estimated nucleated cell counts from reference gene primer amplification. This table comes from immunoSEQ multiplex PCR, and its TCRdb copy is limited to in-frame clones, with some not included. V and J calls plus clone size are reproduced from that table; the DNA served to infer D and trimming. Of a few hundred thousand clones listed, around nine tenths are singletons. Participants, 18 to 89 years old, spanned 25 or so US areas. Membership in each cohort depended on participant-reported clinical history.

This clonotype was obtained from a woman between 18 and 30 years old who had been exposed to COVID-19. Sequencing was performed on PBMCs or T cells enriched from blood (not recorded which). The rearrangement joins TRBV5-5 to TRBJ1-5; 7 bases match TRBD1. The CDR3 sequence: CASSFVGQENQPQHF. In nucleotides, the CDR3 is TGTGCCAGCAGCTTTGTCGGACAGGAGAATCAGCCCCAGCATTTT. Full variable domain (missing parts from reference TRBV5-5 and TRBJ1-5): DAGVTQSPTHLIKTRGQQVTLRCSPISGHKSVSWYQQVLGQGPQFIFQYYEKEERGRGNFPDRFSARQFPNYSSELNVNALLLGDSALYLCASSFVGQENQPQHFGDGTRLSIL.